This T cell receptor beta chain was recorded in a study of identical twins. V lost 3 bases and J 0 bases, leaving 8 bases between the germline ends. The CDR3 covers 14 residues. Germline lookup yields CDR1 KGHDR and CDR2 SFDVKD. One entry per CDR3 protein results from TCRdb running MiXCR on the 5' RACE reads. The data hold approximately 630,000 distinct CDR3 sequences, with just over 7% observed a single time. These data also formed part of another study, on yellow fever vaccine responses in identical twins.

Sequenced sample: PBMCs. J is TRBJ2-7 and V is TRBV24-1; D unclear. The receptor comes from a woman under 30 in good health. As DNA, the CDR3 is TGTGCCACCAGTGATAGCAGTAACTCCTACGAGCAGTACTTC. Translated: CATSDSSNSYEQYF.